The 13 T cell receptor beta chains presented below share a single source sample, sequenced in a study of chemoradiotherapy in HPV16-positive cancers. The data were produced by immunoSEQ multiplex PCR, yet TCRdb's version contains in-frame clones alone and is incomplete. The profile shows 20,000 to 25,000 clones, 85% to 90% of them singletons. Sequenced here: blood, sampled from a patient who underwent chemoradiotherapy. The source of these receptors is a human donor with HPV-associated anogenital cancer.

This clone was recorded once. The CDR3 spells CASSLDGTTDTQYF. In DNA, the CDR3 is TGTGCCAGCAGCTTAGACGGGACCACAGATACGCAGTATTTT. This sequence joins TRBV7-9 and TRBJ2-3; D is possibly TRBD1 or TRBD2 (5 bases each). The CDR3 is made up of 14 amino acids. Looked up from germline, CDR1 is SEHNR and CDR2 is FQNEAQ (reference sequence). V was pared by 1 base and J by 2 bases, with 7 bases between.

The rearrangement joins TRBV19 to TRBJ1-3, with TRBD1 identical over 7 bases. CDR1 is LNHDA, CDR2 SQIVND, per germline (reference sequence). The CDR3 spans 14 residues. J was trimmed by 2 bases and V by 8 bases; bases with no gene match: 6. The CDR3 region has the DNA TGTGCCAGTGGCCAGACAGGGCCTGGAAACACCATATATTTT. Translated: CASGQTGPGNTIYF.

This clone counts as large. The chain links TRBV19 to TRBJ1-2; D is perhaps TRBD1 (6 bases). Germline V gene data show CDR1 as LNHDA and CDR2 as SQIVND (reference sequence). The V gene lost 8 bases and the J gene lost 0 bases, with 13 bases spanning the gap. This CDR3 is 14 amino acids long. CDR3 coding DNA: TGTGCCAGTCGGGGGGGCCCTACTAACTATGGCTACACCTTC. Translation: CASRGGPTNYGYTF.

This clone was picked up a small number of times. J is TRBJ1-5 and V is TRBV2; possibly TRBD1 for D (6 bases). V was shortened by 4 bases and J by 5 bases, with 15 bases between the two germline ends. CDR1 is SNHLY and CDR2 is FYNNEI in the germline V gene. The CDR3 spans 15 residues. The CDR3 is CASSGTGTQDQPQHF. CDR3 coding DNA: TGTGCCAGCAGTGGTACCGGGACACAGGATCAGCCCCAGCATTTT.

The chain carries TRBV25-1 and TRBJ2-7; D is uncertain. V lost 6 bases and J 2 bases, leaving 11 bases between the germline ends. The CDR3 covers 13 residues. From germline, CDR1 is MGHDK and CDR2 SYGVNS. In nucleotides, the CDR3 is TGTGCCAGCAGCCTAGGAACAGCCTACGAGCAGTACGTC. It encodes CASSLGTAYEQYV.

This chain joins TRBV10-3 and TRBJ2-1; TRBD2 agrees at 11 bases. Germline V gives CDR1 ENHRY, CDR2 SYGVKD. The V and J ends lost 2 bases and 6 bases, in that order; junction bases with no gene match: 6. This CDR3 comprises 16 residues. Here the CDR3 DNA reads TGTGCCATCAGTGAGGCCCTAGCGGGGGGTCGCAATGAGCAGTTCTTC. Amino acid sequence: CAISEALAGGRNEQFF.

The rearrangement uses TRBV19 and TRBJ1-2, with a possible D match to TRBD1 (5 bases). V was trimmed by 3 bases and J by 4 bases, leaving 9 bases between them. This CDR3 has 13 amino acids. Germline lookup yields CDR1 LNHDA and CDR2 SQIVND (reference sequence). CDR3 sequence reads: CASSMRGRYGYTF. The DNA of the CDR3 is TGTGCCAGTAGTATGAGGGGACGCTATGGCTACACCTTC.

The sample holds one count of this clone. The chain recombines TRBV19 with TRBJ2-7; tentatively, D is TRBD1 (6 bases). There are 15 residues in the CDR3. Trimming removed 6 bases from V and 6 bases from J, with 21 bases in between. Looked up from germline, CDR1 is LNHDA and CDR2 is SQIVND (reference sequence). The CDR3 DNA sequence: TGTGCCAGTAGCCCACAGACAGGATTGACTCGCGAGCAGTACTTC. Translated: CASSPQTGLTREQYF. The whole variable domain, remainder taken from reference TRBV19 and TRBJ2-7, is DGGITQSPKYLFRKEGQNVTLSCEQNLNHDAMYWYRQDPGQGLRLIYYSQIVNDFQKGDIAEGYSVSREKKESFPLTVTSAQKNPTAFYLCASSPQTGLTREQYFGPGTRLTVT.

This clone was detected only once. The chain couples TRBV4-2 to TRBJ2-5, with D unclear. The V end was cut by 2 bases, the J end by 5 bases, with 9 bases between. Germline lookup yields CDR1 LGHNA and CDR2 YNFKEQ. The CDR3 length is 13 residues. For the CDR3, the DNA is TGTGCCAGCAGCCAAAGGGCCGATGAGACCCAGTACTTC. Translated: CASSQRADETQYF.

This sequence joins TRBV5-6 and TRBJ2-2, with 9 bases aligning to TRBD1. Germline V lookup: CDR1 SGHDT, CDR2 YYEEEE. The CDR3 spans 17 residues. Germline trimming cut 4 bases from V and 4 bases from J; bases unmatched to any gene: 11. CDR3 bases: TGTGCCAGCAGCGCTGGGGGACAGGGTGTCACCACCGGGGAGCTGTTTTTT. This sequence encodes CASSAGGQGVTTGELFF.

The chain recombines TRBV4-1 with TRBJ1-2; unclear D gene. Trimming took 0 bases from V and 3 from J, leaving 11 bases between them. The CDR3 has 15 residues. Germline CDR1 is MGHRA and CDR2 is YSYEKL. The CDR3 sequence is CASSQDGGSDYGYTF. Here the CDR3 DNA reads TGCGCCAGCAGCCAAGATGGAGGGAGTGACTATGGCTACACCTTC.

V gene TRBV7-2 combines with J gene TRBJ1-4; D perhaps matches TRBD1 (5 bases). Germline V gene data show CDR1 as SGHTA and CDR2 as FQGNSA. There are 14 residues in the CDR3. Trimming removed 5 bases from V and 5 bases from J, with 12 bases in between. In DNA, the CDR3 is TGTGCCAGCAGCCATTTGGGGGGGAATGAAAAACTGTTTTTT. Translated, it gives CASSHLGGNEKLFF.

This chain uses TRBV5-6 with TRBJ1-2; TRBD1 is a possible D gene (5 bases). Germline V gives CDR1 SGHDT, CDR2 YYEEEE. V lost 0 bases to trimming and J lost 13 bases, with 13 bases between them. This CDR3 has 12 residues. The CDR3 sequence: CASSLVVGTSTF. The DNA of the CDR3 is TGTGCCAGCAGCTTGGTCGTAGGGACTTCCACCTTC.